Each of the 8 T cell receptor beta chains below was sequenced from the same sample in a study of technical replicates of blood from several donors. The repertoire was sequenced with immunoSEQ multiplex PCR; TCRdb's copy has only in-frame clones and lacks some. The table has around 79,000 clones, 94% seen once. Sequenced input: T cells isolated from PBMCs. These TCRs come from a human donor in good health.

The chain carries TRBV27 and TRBJ1-2; 9 bases map to TRBD1. CDR1 is MNHEY and CDR2 is SMNVEV in the germline V gene (reference sequence). The CDR3 is made up of 19 amino acids. Losses at the gene ends were 0 bases for V and 3 bases for J; bases not matched to a gene: 14. The CDR3 DNA reads as TGTGCCAGCAGTTTATCGCCGACGACGGACAGGGGTGCCGACTATGGCTACACCTTC. Residues: CASSLSPTTDRGADYGYTF.

J is TRBJ1-5 and V is TRBV27, with a tentative D call TRBD1 (5 bases). CDR1 is MNHEY, CDR2 SMNVEV, per germline (reference sequence). The CDR3 is 16 residues long. V gave up 5 bases and J gave up 0 bases, with 14 bases separating them. The CDR3 region is CASSTSSTVSNQPQHF. DNA of the CDR3: TGTGCCAGCAGTACCTCTTCGACAGTTAGCAATCAGCCCCAGCATTTT.

The DNA for the CDR3 is TGCGCCAGCAGCCAGTATAGCGGACTAGCGGGGCCACGGAATGAGCAGTTCTTC. Translated: CASSQYSGLAGPRNEQFF. The J gene is TRBJ2-1, the V gene TRBV4-1; 12 bases are shared with TRBD2. Germline CDR1 reads MGHRA; CDR2 reads YSYEKL. The junction had 13 bases not matched to a gene; V was cut back by 3 bases and J by 7 bases. The CDR3 consists of 18 residues.

The chain uses TRBV2 and TRBJ2-7; D uncertain. Trimming shortened V by 5 bases and J by 4 bases, and 9 bases separated the two germline ends. CDR1 is SNHLY and CDR2 is FYNNEI in the germline V gene. The CDR3 covers 12 residues. CDR3 protein: CASSFSPYEQYF. The DNA of the CDR3 is TGTGCCAGCAGTTTTTCTCCTTACGAGCAGTACTTC.

CDR3 coding DNA: TGTGCCAGCAGCTTTGATGGGGGGGGATTAGAAGAGACCCAGTACTTC. Translating gives CASSFDGGGLEETQYF. The V and J genes are TRBV7-9 and TRBJ2-5, with TRBD2 matching 7 bases. The CDR3 consists of 16 residues. Germline CDR1 and CDR2: SEHNR and FQNEAQ (reference sequence). Unmatched junction bases numbered 10, after V lost 3 bases and J lost 3 bases.

CDR3 in DNA: TGTGCCAGCAGTCAATACAATGAGCAGTTCTTC. Protein: CASSQYNEQFF. The chain recombines TRBV6-1 with TRBJ2-1; D gene ambiguous. The CDR3 spans 11 residues. The ends were cut back, 5 bases at V and 4 bases at J, with 3 bases in the middle. Germline V gene sequence: CDR1 MNHNS, CDR2 SASEGT.

V usage is TRBV15 and J usage is TRBJ1-1; possible D gene TRBD1, 5 bases. Deletions cut 3 bases from V and 7 bases from J, with 27 bases between. Germline loops: CDR1 LNHNV, CDR2 YYDKDF (reference sequence). This CDR3 spans 18 amino acids. The CDR3 DNA reads as TGTGCCACCAGCAGGCCCCCTTACAGGAATAATGGGATCAATGAAGCTTTCTTT. Residues: CATSRPPYRNNGINEAFF.

This sequence joins TRBV7-9 and TRBJ2-3; TRBD2 matches 13 bases. The germline V gene has CDR1 SEHNR and CDR2 FQNEAQ (reference sequence). The junction had 3 bases not matched to a gene; V was cut back by 2 bases and J by 1 base. This CDR3 spans 17 amino acids. The chain's CDR3 is CASSLITSGGGTDTQYF. DNA of the CDR3: TGTGCCAGCAGCTTAATTACTAGCGGGGGGGGCACAGATACGCAGTATTTT.